This T cell receptor (beta chain) stems from a study of T cells in Graves' hyperthyroidism and ophthalmopathy. From RNA transcripts, TCR beta CDR3 regions were amplified. The HTBI primer set was used in a first-round RT-PCR of the TCR CDR3. TCRdb called the multiplex PCR reads again in MiXCR, with one record for every CDR3 protein. The sample contains 660,000 or so distinct CDR3 sequences, 45% of which appear only once. Looked up from germline, CDR1 is MNHEY and CDR2 is SVGAGI. With 7 bases removed from V and 4 bases from J, the gap between germline ends came to 7 bases. This CDR3 is 11 amino acids long. This clonotype was counted between two and nine times. Antigen specificity is unknown. Study results and limitations: Through a model of 13 V-J features, ophthalmopathy was separated from stable hyperthyroidism.

Sequencing was done on a sample of peripheral blood or thyroid tissue (not recorded which). The J gene is TRBJ1-1, the V gene TRBV6-5; D unclear. The clonotype comes from an adult man with Graves' disease, either hyperthyroidism or ophthalmopathy (not recorded which). CDR3 coding DNA: TGTGCCAGCATACGACCCACTGAAGCTTTCTTT. This sequence encodes CASIRPTEAFF.